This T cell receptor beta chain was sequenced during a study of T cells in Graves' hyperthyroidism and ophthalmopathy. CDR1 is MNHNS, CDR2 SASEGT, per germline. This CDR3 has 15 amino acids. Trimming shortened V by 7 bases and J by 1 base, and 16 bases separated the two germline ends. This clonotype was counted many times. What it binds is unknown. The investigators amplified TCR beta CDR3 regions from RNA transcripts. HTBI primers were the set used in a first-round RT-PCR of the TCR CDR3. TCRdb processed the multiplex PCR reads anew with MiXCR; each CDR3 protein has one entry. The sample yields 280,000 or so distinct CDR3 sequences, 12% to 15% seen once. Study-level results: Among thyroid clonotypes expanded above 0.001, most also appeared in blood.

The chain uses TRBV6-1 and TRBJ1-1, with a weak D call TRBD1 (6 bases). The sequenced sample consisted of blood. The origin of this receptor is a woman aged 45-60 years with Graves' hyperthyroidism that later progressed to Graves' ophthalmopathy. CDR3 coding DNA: TGTGCCAGCACTGTGGGCAGGGGATGGAACACTGAAGCTTTCTTT. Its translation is CASTVGRGWNTEAFF.